This TCR beta chain was found in a study of radiation and T cells in renal cell carcinoma. The germline CDR1 and CDR2 sequences are SGDLS and YYNGEE. Trimming took 2 bases from V and 5 from J, leaving 9 bases between them. The CDR3 contains 13 residues. Repertoires were generated with immunoSEQ multiplex PCR, while TCRdb's copy carries only in-frame clones and drops some. The sample holds 87,000 or so clones, about 88% seen once. This clone was observed a handful of times. The time point is: baseline pretreatment blood. This sample's treatment: 15 Gy SBRT to primary tumor, nephrectomy 4 weeks later. After SBRT, blood was collected at 2 and 4 weeks, plus baseline.

The sequences come from blood, collected from a patient whose treatment included radiotherapy and nephrectomy. The receptor was derived from a man aged 45 to 65 with renal cell carcinoma. V and J are TRBV9 and TRBJ2-3; the D gene is possibly TRBD2 (5 bases). The DNA for the CDR3 is TGTGCCAGCAGCGTGTCGGGGAAAGATACGCAGTATTTT. Its translation is CASSVSGKDTQYF.